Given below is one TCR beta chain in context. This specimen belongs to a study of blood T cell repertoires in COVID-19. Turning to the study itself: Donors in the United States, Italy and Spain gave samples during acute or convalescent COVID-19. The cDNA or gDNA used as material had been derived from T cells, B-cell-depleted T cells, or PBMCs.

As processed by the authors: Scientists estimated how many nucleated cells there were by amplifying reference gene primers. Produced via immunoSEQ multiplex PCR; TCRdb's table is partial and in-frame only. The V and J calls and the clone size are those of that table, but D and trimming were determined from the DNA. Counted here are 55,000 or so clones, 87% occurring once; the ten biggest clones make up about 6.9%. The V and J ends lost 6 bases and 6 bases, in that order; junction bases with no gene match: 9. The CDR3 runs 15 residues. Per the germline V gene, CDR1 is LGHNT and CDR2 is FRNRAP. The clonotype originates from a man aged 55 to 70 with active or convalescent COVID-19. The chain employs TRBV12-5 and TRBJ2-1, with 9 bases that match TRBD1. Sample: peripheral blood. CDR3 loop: CASGPGQGNLNEQFF. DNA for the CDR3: TGTGCTAGTGGGCCGGGACAGGGAAACCTCAATGAGCAGTTCTTC.